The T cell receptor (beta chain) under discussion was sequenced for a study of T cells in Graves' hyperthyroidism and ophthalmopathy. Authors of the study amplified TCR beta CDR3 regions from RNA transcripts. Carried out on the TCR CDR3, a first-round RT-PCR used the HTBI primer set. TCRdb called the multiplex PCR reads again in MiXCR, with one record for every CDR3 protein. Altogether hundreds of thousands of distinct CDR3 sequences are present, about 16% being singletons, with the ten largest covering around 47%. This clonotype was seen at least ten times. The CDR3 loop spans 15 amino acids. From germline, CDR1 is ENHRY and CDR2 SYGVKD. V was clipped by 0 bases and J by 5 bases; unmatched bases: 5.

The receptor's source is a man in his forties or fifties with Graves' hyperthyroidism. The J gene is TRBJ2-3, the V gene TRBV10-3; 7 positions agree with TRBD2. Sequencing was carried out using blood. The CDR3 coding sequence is TGTGCCATCAGTGAGTCGATTCTAGCGGTAGATACGCAGTATTTT. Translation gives CAISESILAVDTQYF.